The next 13 T cell receptor beta chains were all read from a single sample in a study of control samples from healthy donors and cancer patients. TCRdb keeps only in-frame clones here, not all; method: immunoSEQ multiplex PCR. In the table there are about 190,000 clones, roughly nine tenths of which are singletons. Sequenced input: blood. The receptors come from a man younger than 45 in good health.

The rearrangement uses TRBV24-1 and TRBJ2-2, with TRBD1 matching 9 bases. Germline V CDR1 and CDR2: KGHDR, SFDVKD. After removal of 4 bases from V and 7 bases from J, the junction contained 3 bases not matched to a gene. The CDR3 is 14 residues long. CDR3 nucleotide sequence: TGTGCCACCAGTGACACAGGGGGCGGCGGGGAGCTGTTTTTT. Its protein is CATSDTGGGGELFF.

The chain joins TRBV6-4 to TRBJ1-4; no definite D call. Germline-derived CDR1 and CDR2 are MRHNA and SNTAGT. The CDR3 length is 14 residues. V gave up 4 bases and J gave up 7 bases, with 13 bases separating them. CDR3 amino acids: CASSGPTGGEKLFF. CDR3 bases: TGTGCCAGCAGTGGCCCCACGGGTGGTGAAAAACTGTTTTTT.

This clone was found a few times. The rearrangement joins TRBV9 to TRBJ1-3; weak D call: TRBD1 (6 bases). The length of the CDR3 is 17 residues. CDR1 SGDLS and CDR2 YYNGEE come from the germline V gene. Trimming left V 4 bases short and J 4 bases short, with 21 bases between. CDR3 in amino acids: CASSPRLEQGTGNTIYF. CDR3 DNA: TGTGCCAGCAGCCCCCGCCTAGAACAGGGCACAGGAAACACCATATATTTT.

The rearrangement uses TRBV5-5 and TRBJ2-7, with 8 bases fitting TRBD1. Germline V CDR1 and CDR2: SGHKS, YYEKEE (reference sequence). The ends lost 6 bases at V and 4 bases at J; junction bases unmatched: 12. This CDR3 is 15 amino acids long. The CDR3 sequence is CASTLDRDRAYEQYF. CDR3 nucleotide sequence: TGTGCCAGCACCCTGGACAGGGACCGAGCTTACGAGCAGTACTTC.

The chain has TRBV6-6 and TRBJ1-6; D ambiguous. The germline V and J ends were trimmed by 2 bases and 11 bases, with 7 bases remaining between them. Looked up from germline, CDR1 is MNHNY and CDR2 is SVGAGI (reference sequence). CDR3 size: 12 residues. For the CDR3, the DNA is TGTGCCAGCAGTTACGTCTCGGCACCCCTCCACTTT. Amino acids: CASSYVSAPLHF.

This clone was detected only once. The V gene is TRBV5-4, the J gene TRBJ2-3; weak D call: TRBD2 (6 bases). The length of the CDR3 is 14 residues. The germline V gene has CDR1 SGHNT and CDR2 YYREEE (reference sequence). V was shortened by 3 bases and J by 1 base, with 9 bases between the two germline ends. Written as DNA, the CDR3 is TGTGCCAGCAGCTCTCGCGGGGGCACAGATACGCAGTATTTT. Encoded protein: CASSSRGGTDTQYF.

The CDR3 loop is CARQGADYNEQFF. CDR3 DNA sequence: TGTGCCAGACAGGGGGCGGACTACAATGAGCAGTTCTTC. The V call is TRBV2, the J call TRBJ2-1, with TRBD1 identical over 9 bases. The CDR3 has 13 amino acids. Trimming at V came to 9 bases and at J to 3 bases, leaving 3 bases not matched to a gene. Per the germline V gene, CDR1 is SNHLY and CDR2 is FYNNEI. Full variable domain (rest looked up from reference TRBV2 and TRBJ2-1): EPEVTQTPSHQVTQMGQEVILRCVPISNHLYFYWYRQILGQKVEFLVSFYNNEISEKSEIFDDQFSVERPDGSNFTLKIRSTKLEDSAMYFCARQGADYNEQFFGPGTRLTVL.

This chain links TRBV7-9 with TRBJ1-1, with D possibly being TRBD1 (5 bases). From germline, CDR1 is SEHNR and CDR2 FQNEAQ (reference sequence). V was shortened by 5 bases and J by 0 bases, with 10 bases between the two germline ends. This CDR3 has 14 residues. In nucleotides, the CDR3 is TGTGCCAGCAGCGAGGGACCCATGAACACTGAAGCTTTCTTT. Translation gives CASSEGPMNTEAFF.

The CDR3 loop is CASSRGHLNTGELFF. CDR3 nucleotides: TGTGCCAGCAGCCGCGGCCACCTGAACACCGGGGAGCTGTTTTTT. The rearrangement joins TRBV7-9 to TRBJ2-2; D is unclear. The germline gives CDR1 SEHNR, CDR2 FQNEAQ (reference sequence). CDR3 length equals 15 residues. V lost 5 bases to trimming and J lost 1 base, with 11 bases between them.

This clone was seen a handful of times. The J gene is TRBJ1-5, the V gene TRBV19, with 9 nucleotides matching TRBD1. The CDR3 is 15 amino acids. Germline V CDR1 and CDR2: LNHDA, SQIVND (reference sequence). The V segment lost 4 bases and the J segment 5 bases; nucleotides outside the gene matches: 6. The CDR3 DNA follows: TGTGCCAGTAGTACGCTAAGACAGGGGGATCAGCCCCAGCATTTT. Its protein product is CASSTLRQGDQPQHF.

The V gene is TRBV18, the J gene TRBJ1-2; no clear D gene. Trimming pared 5 bases from V and 6 bases from J, leaving 19 bases between. CDR3 length equals 15 residues. The germline V gene has CDR1 KGHSH and CDR2 LQKENI. DNA for the CDR3: TGTGCCAGCTCATCGTTCCCTTCTGACATAAATGGCTACACCTTC. Translation: CASSSFPSDINGYTF. Using reference TRBV18 and TRBJ1-2 for the parts outside the CDR3, the full variable domain is NAGVMQNPRHLVRRRGQEARLRCSPMKGHSHVYWYRQLPEEGLKFMVYLQKENIIDESGMPKERFSAEFPKEGPSILRIQQVVRGDSAAYFCASSSFPSDINGYTFGSGTRLTVV.

The J gene is TRBJ2-1, the V gene TRBV7-9; tentatively, D is TRBD1 or TRBD2 (6 bases each). This CDR3 is 13 amino acids long. V gave up 3 bases and J gave up 6 bases, with 9 bases separating them. CDR1 and CDR2 (germline): SEHNR, FQNEAQ (reference sequence). The CDR3 nucleotides are TGTGCCAGCAGCTTGCCGGGGGCCAATGAGCAGTTCTTC. Translating gives CASSLPGANEQFF.

The sample holds one count of this clone. CDR3 bases: TGTGCCAGCCAACAAGGGGGAGGTAGCAGACCGAACACTGAAGCTTTCTTT. Its translation is CASQQGGGSRPNTEAFF. The chain has TRBV19 and TRBJ1-1, with a possible D match to TRBD1 (6 bases). The CDR3 extends over 17 amino acids. In germline, CDR1 is LNHDA, CDR2 SQIVND (reference sequence). V lost 9 bases and J lost 1, with 24 bases in between. The complete variable domain, with remaining parts taken from reference TRBV19 and TRBJ1-1, reads DGGITQSPKYLFRKEGQNVTLSCEQNLNHDAMYWYRQDPGQGLRLIYYSQIVNDFQKGDIAEGYSVSREKKESFPLTVTSAQKNPTAFYLCASQQGGGSRPNTEAFFGQGTRLTVV.